These 18 T cell receptor beta chains were all obtained from the same sample, sequenced in a study of technical replicates of blood from several donors. Libraries were prepared by immunoSEQ multiplex PCR; TCRdb keeps only in-frame clonotypes and omits some of them. This table holds around 92,000 clones, more than 90% found once. Sequenced: T cells isolated from PBMCs. These TCRs come from a human donor in good health.

The gene calls are TRBV28 and TRBJ1-5; D ambiguous. Looked up from germline, CDR1 is MDHEN and CDR2 is SYDVKM. Trimming shortened V by 4 bases and J by 6 bases, and 16 bases separated the two germline ends. The CDR3 sequence is 15 residues long. CDR3 amino acids: CASSWRRAAGQPQHF. The CDR3 DNA reads TGTGCCAGCAGTTGGCGCCGGGCCGCGGGTCAGCCCCAGCATTTT.

About this clone: The sample has other DNA sequences that encode this CDR3 too. CDR3: CASSQVVVLNEQFF. The DNA for the CDR3 is TGCGCCAGCAGCCAAGTGGTGGTACTCAATGAGCAGTTCTTC. The chain combines TRBV4-1 with TRBJ2-1, with D uncertain. The CDR3 length is 14 residues. The V end lost 1 base, the J end lost 6 bases, and 10 bases lay between the germline ends. CDR1 and CDR2 from the germline V gene are MGHRA and YSYEKL.

The rearrangement joins TRBV6-5 to TRBJ2-1; D is unresolved. V was clipped by 0 bases and J by 9 bases, with 9 bases between them. This CDR3 region has 13 residues. CDR1 is MNHEY and CDR2 is SVGAGI in the germline V gene. The CDR3 region has the DNA TGTGCCAGCAGTTACTCGAGACCGGGTGAGCAGTTCTTC. Translating gives CASSYSRPGEQFF.

J is TRBJ2-2 and V is TRBV19, with 10 bases fitting TRBD1. V lost 3 bases and J lost 5; bases outside the gene matches: 3. This CDR3 is 15 amino acids long. Germline V gene lookup returns CDR1 LNHDA and CDR2 SQIVND (reference sequence). CDR3 coding DNA: TGTGCCAGTAGTATTGGGACAGGGGTTACCGGGGAGCTGTTTTTT. It encodes CASSIGTGVTGELFF.

Here the CDR3 reads CASSYGPQGTGNTQYF. Written as DNA, the CDR3 is TGTGCCAGCAGTTACGGACCCCAGGGGACAGGGAATACGCAGTATTTT. V and J are TRBV6-5 and TRBJ2-3, with 9 bases aligning to TRBD1. CDR1 is MNHEY and CDR2 is SVGAGI in the germline V gene. With V trimmed by 2 bases and J by 7 bases, 10 bases remained unmatched. The CDR3 has 16 amino acids.

CDR3 in amino acids: CASSQDPTGETYEQYF. CDR3 DNA sequence: TGCGCCAGCAGCCAAGATCCCACGGGAGAGACCTACGAGCAGTACTTC. The genes are TRBV4-1 and TRBJ2-7; D possibly corresponds to TRBD2 (6 bases). This CDR3 contains 16 residues. V dropped 0 bases and J dropped 2 bases, with 14 bases sitting between them. CDR1 is MGHRA, CDR2 YSYEKL, per germline.

The chain employs TRBV19 and TRBJ2-7; TRBD2 matches at 8 bases. The CDR3 runs to 15 residues. CDR1 and CDR2 (germline): LNHDA, SQIVND (reference sequence). With V trimmed by 6 bases and J by 0 bases, 7 bases remained unmatched. The CDR3 bases are TGTGCCAGTAGCCAGAGTAGCGGGGCCTCCTACGAGCAGTACTTC. Amino acid sequence: CASSQSSGASYEQYF.

The chain has TRBV21-1 and TRBJ1-5. TRBV21-1 is given as a pseudogene. CDR3 length: 16 residues. CDR3 sequence reads: CASSKGKEILNQPQHF. The CDR3, as DNA: TGTGCCAGCAGCAAAGGGAAGGAGATTCTGAATCAGCCCCAGCATTTT.

The chain is built from TRBV11-2 and TRBJ2-5; 12 positions match TRBD2. Germline CDR1 reads SGHAT; CDR2 reads FQNNGV. V shed 5 bases, J shed 3 bases, and the junction held 1 base outside the gene matches. The CDR3 sequence is 14 residues long. As DNA, the CDR3 is TGTGCCAGCAGCCCTAGCGGGGGGGAAGAGACCCAGTACTTC. Translation: CASSPSGGEETQYF. Complete variable domain (other parts from reference TRBV11-2 and TRBJ2-5): EAGVAQSPRYKIIEKRQSVAFWCNPISGHATLYWYQQILGQGPKLLIQFQNNGVVDDSQLPKDRFSAERLKGVDSTLKIQPAKLEDSAVYLCASSPSGGEETQYFGPGTRLLVL.

CDR3 region: CASSLWLAGGVSYNEQFF. CDR3 sequence (DNA): TGTGCCAGCAGCTTGTGGCTTGCGGGAGGGGTTTCCTACAATGAGCAGTTCTTC. The chain has TRBV5-6 and TRBJ2-1; 9 positions match TRBD2. CDR1 SGHDT and CDR2 YYEEEE come from the germline V gene. The V gene end was trimmed by 1 base and the J gene end by 1 base; junction bases not matched to a gene: 9. The CDR3 length is 18 residues.

The V and J genes are TRBV18 and TRBJ2-5; TRBD1 might be the D (6 bases). V lost 4 bases, J lost 5 bases, and 14 bases lay in between. In germline, CDR1 is KGHSH, CDR2 LQKENI. CDR3 length: 14 residues. The DNA of the CDR3 is TGTGCCAGCTCACAGGGCAGGGGCCTGGAGACCCAGTACTTC. It yields the protein CASSQGRGLETQYF.

CDR3 nucleotide sequence: TGTGCCAGCAGCTTTTCCGGTTTCTACGAGCAGTACTTC. Residues: CASSFSGFYEQYF. The chain has TRBV7-9 and TRBJ2-7; D not certain. Germline lookup yields CDR1 SEHNR and CDR2 FQNEAQ (reference sequence). The V and J ends lost 3 bases and 3 bases respectively, with 9 bases between them. The CDR3 contains 13 residues.

The rearrangement links TRBV10-1 to TRBJ2-1; D is unclear. Germline V gives CDR1 WNHNN, CDR2 SYGVQD (reference sequence). V lost 2 bases, J lost 12 bases, and 11 bases lay in between. There are 12 residues in the CDR3. CDR3 region: CASSEQTRGQFF. Written as DNA, the CDR3 is TGCGCCAGCAGTGAGCAGACTCGAGGGCAGTTCTTC.

The chain carries TRBV7-3 and TRBJ2-1, with TRBD1 matching over 8 bases. Germline loops: CDR1 SGHTA, CDR2 FQGTGA. This CDR3 is built from 16 residues. Trimming removed 2 bases from V and 5 bases from J; junction bases left unmatched: 8. The DNA for the CDR3 is TGTGCCAGCAGCTTAGTTTTAAGGGGACAGGACAATGAGCAGTTCTTC. Translation gives CASSLVLRGQDNEQFF.

The chain is built from TRBV27 and TRBJ2-7; 9 nucleotides agree with TRBD2. CDR1 and CDR2 from the germline V gene are MNHEY and SMNVEV (reference sequence). The J segment lost 3 bases and the V segment lost 6 bases, leaving 9 bases of the junction unmatched. The CDR3 covers 15 residues. The DNA of the CDR3 is TGTGCCAGCAGACCCGCGGGAGGGCCCTTCTACGAGCAGTACTTC. Its translation: CASRPAGGPFYEQYF.

The genes are TRBV28 and TRBJ2-1; D remains ambiguous. This CDR3 contains 11 residues. Trimming took 2 bases from V and 9 from J, leaving 5 bases between them. The germline CDR1 and CDR2 sequences are MDHEN and SYDVKM. The CDR3 spells CASSLRVEQFF. CDR3 sequence (DNA): TGTGCCAGCAGTTTAAGAGTTGAGCAGTTCTTC.

This sequence joins TRBV27 and TRBJ1-5, with no clear D. This CDR3 comprises 15 residues. Trimming shortened V by 3 bases and J by 0 bases, and 9 bases separated the two germline ends. CDR1 is MNHEY, CDR2 SMNVEV, per germline (reference sequence). The CDR3 sequence: CASSFIGDSNQPQHF. The CDR3 DNA reads as TGTGCCAGCAGTTTTATAGGAGATAGCAATCAGCCCCAGCATTTT.

The chain couples TRBV29-1 to TRBJ1-4; D is possibly TRBD1 (6 bases). Germline values: CDR1 SQVTM, CDR2 ANQGSEA. The CDR3 runs to 13 residues. With 6 bases removed from V and 5 bases from J, the gap between germline ends came to 13 bases. CDR3 DNA sequence: TGCAGCGTGGGGGCGGCGGTGAATGAAAAACTGTTTTTT. It codes for CSVGAAVNEKLFF.